The 28 T cell receptor beta chains presented below share a single source sample, sequenced in a study of read filtering for tumor transcriptome and immune sequencing. From about 400 ng of RNA, a library with molecular barcoded alpha/delta and beta/gamma adaptors was made. TCRdb ran MiXCR on the reads and lists one entry per CDR3 protein. The sample lists tens of thousands of distinct CDR3 sequences, about 22% occurring once. Sequenced sample: a population of CD138-negative cells sorted from bone marrow. Receptor source: a donor over 35 with multiple myeloma.

Of note for this clonotype: Possible read error: a much larger clone is one base away. This chain links TRBV28 with TRBJ2-5; D is unresolved. The CDR3 length is 15 residues. Looked up from germline, CDR1 is MDHEN and CDR2 is SYDVKM. CDR3 sequence (DNA): TGTGCCAGCAGTTCCCGACGGAGCCGCCAAGGGACCCAGTACTTC. Residues: CASSSRRSRQGTQYF. Full variable domain (remainder filled in from reference TRBV28 and TRBJ2-5): DVKVTQSSRYLVKRTGEKVFLECVQDMDHENMFWYRQDPGLGLRLIYFSYDVKMKEKGDIPEGYSVSREKKERFSLILESASTNQTSMYLCASSSRRSRQGTQYFGPGTRLLVL.

In its sample, this clonotype was seen many times. The chain combines TRBV20-1 with TRBJ1-1; unclear D gene. CDR1 is DFQATT and CDR2 is SNEGSKA in the germline V gene (reference sequence). V lost 0 bases and J lost 4, with 12 bases in between. This CDR3 spans 14 amino acids. CDR3 bases: TGCAGTGCTAGAGATTCGAGGGCCGGCACTGAAGCTTTCTTT. The encoded protein is CSARDSRAGTEAFF.

This clonotype was recorded many times. V gene TRBV2 combines with J gene TRBJ2-1; 15 bases are a match to TRBD2. Germline CDR1 and CDR2: SNHLY and FYNNEI. CDR3 length: 16 amino acids. With V trimmed by 6 bases and J by 4 bases, 4 bases remained unmatched. The CDR3 spells CASRGTSGGTYNEQFF. CDR3 sequence (DNA): TGTGCCAGCAGGGGGACTAGCGGGGGGACATACAATGAGCAGTTCTTC.

This clonotype was seen many times. This sequence joins TRBV11-1 and TRBJ2-1; 9 bases agree with TRBD2. V shed 3 bases, J shed 4 bases, and the junction held 7 bases outside the gene matches. Germline V gene lookup returns CDR1 SGHAT and CDR2 FQDESV (reference sequence). The CDR3 covers 16 residues. The CDR3 nucleotides are TGTGCCAGCAGCTTCCCCCCCCTAGCGGGGTACAATGAGCAGTTCTTC. This sequence encodes CASSFPPLAGYNEQFF.

The J gene is TRBJ2-3, the V gene TRBV19; D is unresolved. V gave up 5 bases and J gave up 1 base, with 7 bases separating them. The CDR3 totals 13 residues. Germline loops: CDR1 LNHDA, CDR2 SQIVND (reference sequence). The CDR3 loop reads CASSDLRTDTQYF. The CDR3 nucleotides are TGTGCCAGTAGTGATCTCCGCACAGATACGCAGTATTTT.

This clonotype was detected many times. This chain connects TRBV28 to TRBJ2-6; 10 bases map to TRBD2. This CDR3 has 15 amino acids. Losses at the gene ends were 6 bases for V and 3 bases for J; bases not matched to a gene: 2. Looked up from germline, CDR1 is MDHEN and CDR2 is SYDVKM. The CDR3: CASSLAGGGANVLTF. Written as DNA, the CDR3 is TGTGCCAGCAGCTTAGCGGGGGGTGGGGCCAACGTCCTGACTTTC.

This clonotype turned up a few times. The chain recombines TRBV5-1 with TRBJ2-5; perhaps TRBD1 as D (5 bases). V lost 8 bases and J lost 1, with 12 bases in between. From germline, CDR1 is SGHRS and CDR2 YFSETQ. CDR3 size: 13 residues. CDR3 in amino acids: CASRDSPQETQYF. The DNA for the CDR3 is TGCGCCAGTCGAGACAGCCCCCAAGAGACCCAGTACTTC.

This clonotype was detected many times. V usage is TRBV6-9 and J usage is TRBJ2-3; 9 nucleotides align to TRBD1. CDR1 MNHGY and CDR2 SVAAGI come from the germline V gene. Trimming at V came to 6 bases and at J to 0 bases, leaving 16 bases not matched to a gene. The CDR3 totals 19 residues. This CDR3 is CASRKNFPGQGSSTDTQYF. The CDR3 DNA reads TGTGCCAGCAGGAAGAATTTCCCGGGACAGGGATCTAGCACAGATACGCAGTATTTT.

This clonotype was seen ten or more times. The genes are TRBV4-1 and TRBJ1-4, with 8 positions matching TRBD1. V shed 8 bases and J 8 bases; nucleotides not matched to a gene: 7. The CDR3 length is 13 residues. Per germline, CDR1 MGHRA and CDR2 YSYEKL. CDR3 in DNA: TGCGCCAGCGGACAGGGAGGAGGAGAAAAACTGTTTTTT. It is translated as CASGQGGGEKLFF.

The table lists this clonotype with many counts. This sequence joins TRBV9 and TRBJ2-2; D remains unclear. Trimming cost V 6 bases and J 3 bases, with 6 bases left between them. CDR1 SGDLS and CDR2 YYNGEE come from the germline V gene. The CDR3 has 12 amino acids. This CDR3 reads CASNIHTGELFF. CDR3 DNA: TGTGCCAGCAACATACACACCGGGGAGCTGTTTTTT.

Points on this clonotype: A read error may account for a junction end that differs from germline. The CDR3 protein is CASSLLPGSQPQRF. The CDR3 DNA is TGCGCCAGCAGCTTGTTGCCGGGGTCTCAGCCCCAGCGTTTT. The V gene is TRBV5-1, the J gene TRBJ1-5, with D unclear. The CDR3 is 14 residues long. Germline V gives CDR1 SGHRS, CDR2 YFSETQ.

A note on this clonotype: A much larger clone differs from this one at a single base, so this may be a read error. The CDR3 region has the DNA TGTGCCAGCAGTTCTCGGGAACAGCCCCAGCATTTT. Residues: CASSSREQPQHF. The V and J genes are TRBV28 and TRBJ1-5; D unresolved. Deletions cut 4 bases from V and 7 bases from J, with 8 bases between. The CDR3 length is 12 residues. Germline CDR1 reads MDHEN; CDR2 reads SYDVKM.

This clonotype came up many times. The J gene is TRBJ2-2, the V gene TRBV5-1; tentative D call: TRBD2 (5 bases). Per the germline V gene, CDR1 is SGHRS and CDR2 is YFSETQ. Trimming pared 0 bases from V and 8 bases from J, leaving 11 bases between. The CDR3 has 14 residues. The CDR3 DNA follows: TGCGCCAGCAGCTTGGACGGGAACGCTGGGGAGCTGTTTTTT. Protein product: CASSLDGNAGELFF.

There are a few counts of this clonotype. This chain connects TRBV11-2 to TRBJ2-3; 9 bases are shared with TRBD1. V lost 5 bases and J lost 2; bases outside the gene matches: 11. CDR3 length equals 17 residues. CDR1 and CDR2 (germline): SGHAT, FQNNGV. The CDR3 sequence is CASSPMGQGRPTDTQYF. Here the CDR3 DNA reads TGTGCCAGCAGCCCAATGGGACAGGGAAGACCCACAGATACGCAGTATTTT.

The rearrangement links TRBV28 to TRBJ1-1; D is uncertain. The CDR3 totals 14 residues. Per germline, CDR1 MDHEN and CDR2 SYDVKM. Between the trimmed V and J ends, which lost 3 bases and 0 bases, there was a span of 8 bases. The CDR3 DNA follows: TGTGCCAGCAGTTTGCGGCGGATGAACACTGAAGCTTTCTTT. This sequence encodes CASSLRRMNTEAFF.

There are many counts of this clonotype. The chain is built from TRBV28 and TRBJ1-1; D unresolved. Germline V gene data show CDR1 as MDHEN and CDR2 as SYDVKM. The CDR3 extends over 10 amino acids. Trimming took 8 bases from V and 8 from J, leaving 9 bases between them. As DNA, the CDR3 is TGTGCCAGCGGAAGACGGGAAGCTTTCTTT. This codes for CASGRREAFF.

This clonotype has ten or more counts. The chain employs TRBV4-2 and TRBJ2-5; D is perhaps TRBD2 (6 bases). V lost 0 bases and J lost 5, with 10 bases in between. Germline values: CDR1 LGHNA, CDR2 YNFKEQ. This CDR3 region has 14 residues. The CDR3 DNA is TGTGCCAGCAGCCAAGATCGGGGGTACGAGACCCAGTACTTC. Translating gives CASSQDRGYETQYF.

Many counts were recorded for this clonotype. The V and J genes are TRBV20-1 and TRBJ1-5, with D possibly TRBD1 on 5 matching bases. CDR1 and CDR2 from the germline V gene are DFQATT and SNEGSKA (reference sequence). This CDR3 has 13 amino acids. Trimming stripped 1 base from V and 6 bases from J, with 10 bases between. This CDR3 reads CSARGSGRQPQHF. The CDR3 nucleotides read TGCAGTGCTAGAGGATCAGGGCGTCAGCCCCAGCATTTT.

This clonotype was seen ten or more times. V is TRBV2 and J is TRBJ2-5, with 12 bases lining up with TRBD2. The germline V gene encodes CDR1 SNHLY and CDR2 FYNNEI. Trimming cost V 9 bases and J 2 bases; bases outside gene matches: 7. This CDR3 spans 15 amino acids. CDR3 amino acids: CARGASGGAQETQYF. For the CDR3, the DNA is TGTGCCAGGGGGGCTAGCGGGGGGGCACAAGAGACCCAGTACTTC. The variable domain in full, completed from reference TRBV2 and TRBJ2-5, reads EPEVTQTPSHQVTQMGQEVILRCVPISNHLYFYWYRQILGQKVEFLVSFYNNEISEKSEIFDDQFSVERPDGSNFTLKIRSTKLEDSAMYFCARGASGGAQETQYFGPGTRLLVL.

This clonotype showed up many times. V is TRBV5-1 and J is TRBJ1-1, with TRBD1 matching over 9 bases. Per the germline V gene, CDR1 is SGHRS and CDR2 is YFSETQ. This CDR3 has 14 amino acids. Unmatched junction bases numbered 2, after V lost 4 bases and J lost 1 base. The CDR3 sequence: CASSKGQGNTEAFF. Here the CDR3 DNA reads TGCGCCAGCAGCAAGGGACAGGGGAACACTGAAGCTTTCTTT.

The V call is TRBV7-2, the J call TRBJ1-3; TRBD1 might be the D (6 bases). Germline lookup yields CDR1 SGHTA and CDR2 FQGNSA. The ends were cut back, 5 bases at V and 4 bases at J, with 9 bases in the middle. This CDR3 is 13 amino acids long. The CDR3 nucleotides read TGTGCCAGCAGCGTCGACAGGGGAAACACCATATATTTT. Amino acid sequence: CASSVDRGNTIYF.

The sample holds many counts of this clonotype. The V gene is TRBV5-1, the J gene TRBJ2-4; possibly TRBD2 for D (6 bases). Trimming shortened V by 4 bases and J by 6 bases, and 14 bases separated the two germline ends. Germline values: CDR1 SGHRS, CDR2 YFSETQ. The CDR3 length is 14 residues. For the CDR3, the DNA is TGCGCCAGCAGCCGGGGGATCGGAGGAAACATTCAGTACTTC. It is translated as CASSRGIGGNIQYF.

This clonotype was seen ten or more times. This chain uses TRBV5-1 with TRBJ1-4, with 11 positions matching TRBD1. This CDR3 is 15 amino acids long. The junction had 7 bases not matched to a gene; V was cut back by 5 bases and J by 7 bases. The germline V gene has CDR1 SGHRS and CDR2 YFSETQ. The CDR3 reads CASRDPGTGGEKLFF. The CDR3 DNA is TGCGCCAGCAGAGACCCCGGGACAGGGGGTGAAAAACTGTTTTTT.

This clonotype showed up many times. This chain links TRBV7-9 with TRBJ2-4, with D tentatively TRBD2 (5 bases). Germline V gene sequence: CDR1 SEHNR, CDR2 FQNEAQ (reference sequence). V dropped 4 bases and J dropped 4 bases, with 8 bases sitting between them. CDR3 length equals 13 residues. The DNA of the CDR3 is TGTGCCAGCAGCTCGGGGTTGAAAAACATTCAGTACTTC. Amino acid sequence: CASSSGLKNIQYF.

The chain joins TRBV5-1 to TRBJ1-5; D is unclear. The CDR3 spans 9 residues. Per the germline V gene, CDR1 is SGHRS and CDR2 is YFSETQ. V shed 10 bases and J shed 8 bases, with 7 bases lying between them. Here the CDR3 reads CAPREPQHF. DNA for the CDR3: TGCGCCCCCCGAGAGCCCCAGCATTTT.

This clonotype was seen a handful of times. This rearrangement joins TRBV3-1 to TRBJ2-3, with 9 bases aligning to TRBD2. CDR3 length: 15 residues. Germline loops: CDR1 LGHDT, CDR2 YNNKEL (reference sequence). Unmatched junction bases numbered 6, after V lost 5 bases and J lost 3 bases. The CDR3 protein is CASSFSGGGTDTQYF. CDR3 sequence (DNA): TGTGCCAGCAGCTTTAGCGGGGGTGGGACAGATACGCAGTATTTT.

This clonotype was counted many times. The V and J genes are TRBV7-9 and TRBJ2-7; maybe TRBD2 (6 bases). V shed 3 bases and J shed 0 bases, with 12 bases lying between them. The CDR3 is 15 amino acids. Germline CDR1 is SEHNR and CDR2 is FQNEAQ (reference sequence). The CDR3 loop is CASSFSGTLSYEQYF. CDR3 coding DNA: TGTGCCAGCAGCTTTTCCGGGACTCTCTCCTACGAGCAGTACTTC.

There are many counts of this clonotype. The rearrangement uses TRBV24-1 and TRBJ1-1, with TRBD1 matching 10 bases. The V and J ends lost 2 bases and 2 bases, in that order; junction bases with no gene match: 10. The length of the CDR3 is 18 residues. CDR1 is KGHDR, CDR2 SFDVKD, per germline. The CDR3 DNA is TGTGCCACCAGTGATTCCGGGACAGGGGTTTTTAGCAACACTGAAGCTTTCTTT. Its translation is CATSDSGTGVFSNTEAFF.